This T cell receptor beta chain originates from a study of blood T cell repertoires in COVID-19. Across the study: Samples of COVID-19 (acute and convalescent) were obtained from the United States, Italy and Spain. PBMCs, B-cell-depleted T cells, or T cells were the source of the cDNA or gDNA that made up the material.

Per the study methods: Cell counts per sample came from amplifying reference gene primers. Some clones are missing from TCRdb's copy, which holds only in-frame ones; the method was immunoSEQ multiplex PCR. V and J calls and clone size come straight from that table; D and trimming were deduced from the DNA. The data contain approximately 230,000 clones, around 90% of them singletons. The TCR originated in an older man with acute or convalescent COVID-19. The sample was peripheral blood.

The CDR3 nucleotides read TGTGCCAGCAGTGAAGGGGGGCGAGATACGCAGTATTTT. This codes for CASSEGGRDTQYF. V and J are TRBV6-1 and TRBJ2-3; a weak D match, TRBD1 (6 bases). CDR3 length: 13 amino acids. Germline V CDR1 and CDR2: MNHNS, SASEGT. V was shortened by 1 base and J by 5 bases, with 7 bases between the two germline ends.